This T cell receptor beta chain was captured in a study of cytomegalovirus exposure and HLA in healthy donors. Across the whole study: Unique TCR beta sequences numbering over 100 million came from 150 million to 200 million T cells in an earlier analysis. The Caucasian-associated ancestry cluster contained around four fifths of the approximately 430 genotyped donors.

The PCR used 60 Vbeta and 13 Jbeta primers. Assay: immunoSEQ multiplex PCR; the TCRdb copy retains only in-frame clones and omits some. The sample consists of almost 90,000 clones, 85% of them appearing once. This clone has just one count. V shed 5 bases and J 8 bases; nucleotides not matched to a gene: 11. Looked up from germline, CDR1 is SGHTA and CDR2 is FQGNSA. This CDR3 spans 15 amino acids. The sample was PBMCs. This rearrangement joins TRBV7-2 to TRBJ2-1; 8 bases line up with TRBD2. The receptor's source is a man aged 35 to 55 in good health and CMV-seropositive. CDR3 DNA sequence: TGTGCCAGCAGCGCTCCGGGACTAGGGCGCGATGAGCAGTTCTTC. Translated, it gives CASSAPGLGRDEQFF.